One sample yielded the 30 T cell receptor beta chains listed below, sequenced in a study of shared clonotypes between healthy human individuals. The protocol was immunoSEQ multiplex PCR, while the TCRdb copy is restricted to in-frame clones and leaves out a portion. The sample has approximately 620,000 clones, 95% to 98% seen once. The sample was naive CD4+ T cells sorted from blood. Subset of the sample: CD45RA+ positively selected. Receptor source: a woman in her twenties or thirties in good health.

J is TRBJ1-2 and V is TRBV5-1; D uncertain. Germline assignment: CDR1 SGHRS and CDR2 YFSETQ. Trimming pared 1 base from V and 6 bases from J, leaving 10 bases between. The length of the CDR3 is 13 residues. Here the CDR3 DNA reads TGCGCCAGCAGCTTGAGCGGAGGAGATGGCTACACCTTC. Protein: CASSLSGGDGYTF.

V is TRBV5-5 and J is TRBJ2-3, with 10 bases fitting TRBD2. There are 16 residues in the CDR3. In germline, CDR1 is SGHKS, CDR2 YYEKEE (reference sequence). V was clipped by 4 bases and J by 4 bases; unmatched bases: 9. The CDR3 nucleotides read TGTGCCAGCAGCCCAGGACTAGCGGATATATCAGATACGCAGTATTTT. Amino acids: CASSPGLADISDTQYF.

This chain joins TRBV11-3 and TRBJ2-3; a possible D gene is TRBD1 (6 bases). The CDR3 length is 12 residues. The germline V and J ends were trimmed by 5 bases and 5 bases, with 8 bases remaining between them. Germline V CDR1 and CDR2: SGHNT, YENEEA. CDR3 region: CASSNRVDTQYF. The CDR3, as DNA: TGTGCCAGCAGCAACAGGGTAGATACGCAGTATTTT.

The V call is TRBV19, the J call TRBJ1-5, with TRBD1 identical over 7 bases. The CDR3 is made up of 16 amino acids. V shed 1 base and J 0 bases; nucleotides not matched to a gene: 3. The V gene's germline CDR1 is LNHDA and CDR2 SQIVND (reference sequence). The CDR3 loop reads CASSIGGTASNQPQHF. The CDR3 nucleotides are TGTGCCAGTAGTATAGGAGGGACAGCTAGCAATCAGCCCCAGCATTTT.

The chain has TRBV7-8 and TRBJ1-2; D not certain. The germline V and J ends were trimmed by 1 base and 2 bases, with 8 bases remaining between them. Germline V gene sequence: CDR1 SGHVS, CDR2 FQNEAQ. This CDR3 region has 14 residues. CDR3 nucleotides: TGTGCCAGCAGCTTAGTTTTGCGCAACTATGGCTACACCTTC. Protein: CASSLVLRNYGYTF.

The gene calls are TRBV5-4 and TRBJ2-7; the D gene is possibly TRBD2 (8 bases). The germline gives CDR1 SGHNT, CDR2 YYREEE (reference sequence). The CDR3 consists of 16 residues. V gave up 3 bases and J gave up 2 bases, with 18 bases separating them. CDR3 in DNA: TGTGCCAGCAGCTCGGGAGGGGGCGGGCCCCCCTACGAGCAGTACTTC. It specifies CASSSGGGGPPYEQYF.

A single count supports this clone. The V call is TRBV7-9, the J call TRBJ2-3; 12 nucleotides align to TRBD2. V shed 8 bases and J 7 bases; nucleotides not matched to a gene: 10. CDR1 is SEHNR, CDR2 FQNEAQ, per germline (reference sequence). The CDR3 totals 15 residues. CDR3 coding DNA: TGTGCCAGCCGCCCCACTAGCGGGAGGTCACATACGCAGTATTTT. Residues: CASRPTSGRSHTQYF.

The CDR3 region has the DNA TGTGCCAGCAGCGTAGTGTTCCAAACCGGGGAGCTGTTTTTT. Protein: CASSVVFQTGELFF. This chain connects TRBV9 to TRBJ2-2, with D uncertain. V lost 0 bases and J 5 bases, leaving 8 bases between the germline ends. The CDR3 spans 14 residues. The germline CDR1 and CDR2 sequences are SGDLS and YYNGEE.

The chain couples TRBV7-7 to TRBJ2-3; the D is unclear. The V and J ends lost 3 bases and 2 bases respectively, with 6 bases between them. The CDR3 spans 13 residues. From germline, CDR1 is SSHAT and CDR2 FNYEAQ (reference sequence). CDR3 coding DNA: TGTGCCAGCAGCTTGGCGTTCACAGATACGCAGTATTTT. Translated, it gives CASSLAFTDTQYF.

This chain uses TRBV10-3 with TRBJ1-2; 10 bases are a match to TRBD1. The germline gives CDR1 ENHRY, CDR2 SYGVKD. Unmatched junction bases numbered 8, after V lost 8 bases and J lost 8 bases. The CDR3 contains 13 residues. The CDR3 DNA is TGTGCCATCCGTAGACAGGGGGCGCGCGGCTACACCTTC. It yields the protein CAIRRQGARGYTF.

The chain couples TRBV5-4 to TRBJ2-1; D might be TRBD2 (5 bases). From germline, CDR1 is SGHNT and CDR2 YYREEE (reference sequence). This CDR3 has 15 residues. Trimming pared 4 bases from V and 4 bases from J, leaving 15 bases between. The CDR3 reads CASSASTSGYNEQFF. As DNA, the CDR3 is TGTGCCAGCAGCGCCTCGACCAGCGGATACAATGAGCAGTTCTTC.

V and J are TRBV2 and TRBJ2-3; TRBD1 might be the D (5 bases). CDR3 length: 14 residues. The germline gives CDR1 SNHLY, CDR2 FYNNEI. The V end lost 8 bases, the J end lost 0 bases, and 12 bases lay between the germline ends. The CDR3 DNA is TGTGCCAGCGGGGCAGCGAGGAGCACAGATACGCAGTATTTT. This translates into CASGAARSTDTQYF.

The CDR3 protein is CASSAAPGQNSNQPQHF. The CDR3, as DNA: TGTGCCAGCAGCGCCGCTCCGGGACAGAATAGCAATCAGCCCCAGCATTTT. The chain employs TRBV5-4 and TRBJ1-5, with TRBD1 matching over 7 bases. The CDR3 is 17 amino acids. Germline-derived CDR1 and CDR2 are SGHNT and YYREEE (reference sequence). V shed 4 bases, J shed 0 bases, and the junction held 10 bases outside the gene matches.

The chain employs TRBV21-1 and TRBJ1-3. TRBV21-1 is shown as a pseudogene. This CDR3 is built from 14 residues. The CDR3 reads CASRGRHSGNTIYF. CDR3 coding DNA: TGTGCCAGTAGAGGACGCCACTCTGGAAACACCATATATTTT.

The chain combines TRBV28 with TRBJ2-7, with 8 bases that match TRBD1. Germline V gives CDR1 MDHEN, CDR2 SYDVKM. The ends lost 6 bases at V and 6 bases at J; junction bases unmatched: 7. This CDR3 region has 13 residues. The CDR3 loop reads CASRGQGVFEQYF. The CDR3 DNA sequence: TGTGCCAGCAGAGGACAGGGAGTATTCGAGCAGTACTTC. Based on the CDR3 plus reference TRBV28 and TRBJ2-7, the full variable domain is DVKVTQSSRYLVKRTGEKVFLECVQDMDHENMFWYRQDPGLGLRLIYFSYDVKMKEKGDIPEGYSVSREKKERFSLILESASTNQTSMYLCASRGQGVFEQYFGPGTRLTVT.

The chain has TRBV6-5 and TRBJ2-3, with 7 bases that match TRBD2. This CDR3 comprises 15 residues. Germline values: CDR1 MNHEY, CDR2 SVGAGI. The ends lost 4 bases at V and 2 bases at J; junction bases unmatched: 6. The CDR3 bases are TGTGCCAGCAGTTCGACCGGGAGGCCCACAGATACGCAGTATTTT. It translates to CASSSTGRPTDTQYF.

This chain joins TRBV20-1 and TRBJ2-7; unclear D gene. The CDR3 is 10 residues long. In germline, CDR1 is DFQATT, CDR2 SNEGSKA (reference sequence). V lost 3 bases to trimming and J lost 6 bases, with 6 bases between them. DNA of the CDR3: TGCAGTGCTAGCCGGGCCGAGCAGTACTTC. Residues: CSASRAEQYF.

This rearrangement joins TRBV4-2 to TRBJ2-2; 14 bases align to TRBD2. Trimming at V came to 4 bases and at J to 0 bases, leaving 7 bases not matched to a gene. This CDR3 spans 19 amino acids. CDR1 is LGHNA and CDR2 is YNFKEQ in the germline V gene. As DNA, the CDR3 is TGTGCCAGCAGCCTCCGGACTAGCGGGAGGACTACGAACACCGGGGAGCTGTTTTTT. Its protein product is CASSLRTSGRTTNTGELFF.

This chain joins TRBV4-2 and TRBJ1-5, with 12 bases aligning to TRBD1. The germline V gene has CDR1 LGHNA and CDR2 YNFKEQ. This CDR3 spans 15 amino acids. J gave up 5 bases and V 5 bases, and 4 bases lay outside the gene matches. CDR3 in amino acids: CASSLGQGADQPQHF. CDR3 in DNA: TGTGCCAGCAGCTTGGGACAGGGGGCAGATCAGCCCCAGCATTTT.

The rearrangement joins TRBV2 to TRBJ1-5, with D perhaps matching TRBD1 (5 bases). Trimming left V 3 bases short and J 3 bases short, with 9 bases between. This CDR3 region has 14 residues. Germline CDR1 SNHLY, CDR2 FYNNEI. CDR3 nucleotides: TGTGCCAGCAGTGATCTGGACATCAATCAGCCCCAGCATTTT. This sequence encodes CASSDLDINQPQHF.

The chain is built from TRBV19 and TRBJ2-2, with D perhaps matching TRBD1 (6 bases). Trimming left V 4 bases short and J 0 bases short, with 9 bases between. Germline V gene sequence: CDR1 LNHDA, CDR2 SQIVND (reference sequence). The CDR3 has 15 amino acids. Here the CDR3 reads CASSTGQPNTGELFF. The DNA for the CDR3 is TGTGCCAGTAGTACAGGACAGCCGAACACCGGGGAGCTGTTTTTT.

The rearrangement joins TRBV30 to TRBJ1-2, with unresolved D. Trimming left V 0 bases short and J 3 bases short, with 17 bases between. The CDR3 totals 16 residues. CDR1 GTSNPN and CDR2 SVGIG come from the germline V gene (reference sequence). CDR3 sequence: CAWSVTAPCLDYGYTF. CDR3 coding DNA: TGTGCCTGGAGTGTCACAGCCCCCTGCCTCGACTATGGCTACACCTTC.

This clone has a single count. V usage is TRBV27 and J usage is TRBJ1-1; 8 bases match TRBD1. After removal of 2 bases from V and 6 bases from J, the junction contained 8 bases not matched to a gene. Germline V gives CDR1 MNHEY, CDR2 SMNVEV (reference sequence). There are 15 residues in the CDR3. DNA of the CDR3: TGTGCCAGCAGTTTAACCCCGACAGGGGTTCCTGAAGCTTTCTTT. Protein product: CASSLTPTGVPEAFF.

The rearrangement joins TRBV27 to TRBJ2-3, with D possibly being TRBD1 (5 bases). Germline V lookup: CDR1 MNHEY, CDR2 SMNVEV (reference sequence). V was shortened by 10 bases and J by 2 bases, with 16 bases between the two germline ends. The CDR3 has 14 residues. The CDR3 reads CATRTPQYTDTQYF. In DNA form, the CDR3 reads TGTGCCACTCGGACACCTCAATACACAGATACGCAGTATTTT.

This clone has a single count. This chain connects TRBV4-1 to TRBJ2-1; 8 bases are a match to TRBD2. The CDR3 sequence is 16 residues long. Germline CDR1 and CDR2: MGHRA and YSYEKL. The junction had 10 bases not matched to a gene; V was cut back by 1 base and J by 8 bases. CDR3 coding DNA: TGCGCCAGCAGCCAAGCCACAGGACTAGCTTTGGATGAGCAGTTCTTC. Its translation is CASSQATGLALDEQFF.

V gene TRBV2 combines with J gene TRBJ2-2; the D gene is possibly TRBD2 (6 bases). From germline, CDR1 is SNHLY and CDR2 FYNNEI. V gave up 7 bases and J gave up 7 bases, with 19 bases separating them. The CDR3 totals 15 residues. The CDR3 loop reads CASKVEAGPIGELFF. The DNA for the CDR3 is TGTGCCAGCAAAGTGGAAGCGGGTCCTATCGGGGAGCTGTTTTTT.

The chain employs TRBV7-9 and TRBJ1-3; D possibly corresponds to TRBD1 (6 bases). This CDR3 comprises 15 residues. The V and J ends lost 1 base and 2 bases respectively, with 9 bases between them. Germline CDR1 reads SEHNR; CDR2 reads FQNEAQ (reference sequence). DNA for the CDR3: TGTGCCAGCAGCTTAGAGCAGGGGACTGGAAACACCATATATTTT. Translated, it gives CASSLEQGTGNTIYF.

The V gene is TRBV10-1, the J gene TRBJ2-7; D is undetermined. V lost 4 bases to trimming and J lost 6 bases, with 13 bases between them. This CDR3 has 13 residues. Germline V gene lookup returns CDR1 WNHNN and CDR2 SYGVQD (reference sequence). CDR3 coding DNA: TGCGCCAGCAGTGCACGGATCCAGGCCGAGCAGTACTTC. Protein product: CASSARIQAEQYF.

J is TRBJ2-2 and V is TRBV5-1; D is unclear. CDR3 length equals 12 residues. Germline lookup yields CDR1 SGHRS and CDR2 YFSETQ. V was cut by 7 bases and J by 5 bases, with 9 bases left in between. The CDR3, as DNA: TGCGCCAGCCTGGCTTTGACCGGGGAGCTGTTTTTT. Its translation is CASLALTGELFF.

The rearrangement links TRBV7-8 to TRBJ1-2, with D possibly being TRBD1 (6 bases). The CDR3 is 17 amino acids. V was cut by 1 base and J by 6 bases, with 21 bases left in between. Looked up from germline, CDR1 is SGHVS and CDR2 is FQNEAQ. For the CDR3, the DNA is TGTGCCAGCAGCTTAGAGGAGGTTGGGGGCAGGGTCGATGGCTACACCTTC. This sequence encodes CASSLEEVGGRVDGYTF. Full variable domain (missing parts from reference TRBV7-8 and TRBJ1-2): GAGVSQSPRYKVAKRGQDVALRCDPISGHVSLFWYQQALGQGPEFLTYFQNEAQLDKSGLPSDRFFAERPEGSVSTLKIQRTQQEDSAVYLCASSLEEVGGRVDGYTFGSGTRLTVV.